This T cell receptor beta chain was identified in a study of cytomegalovirus exposure and HLA in healthy donors (dated by TCRdb to about 2017). A note on the overall study: According to an earlier analysis of a few hundred of the donors, some 180 million T cells yielded some 110 million unique TCR beta sequences and 276 Gb of sequence data. An early release covering around 630 HLA-typed donors comprised about 320 gigabases of sequencing data and some 79 million unique TCR sequences. Of the 300 to 450 genotyped donors, around 81% fell in the genetic ancestry cluster associated with self-reported Caucasian donors. The aim of the study was to test whether cataloging public T cell receptors could identify signatures of past pathogen exposure. Using immunosequencing, the study profiled T cell repertoires from 500 to 800 subjects and related those repertoires to cytomegalovirus serostatus. Besides the first cohort of approximately 670 subjects, a separate validation cohort made up of over a hundred different subjects was used. To predict cytomegalovirus infection status, the study combined high-throughput TCR immunosequencing, statistical association of individual TCRs with disease status, and machine learning. To study patterns of TCR occurrence, a later analysis re-analyzed previously published TCR beta repertoires from around 700 donors and added high-resolution HLA genotyping. In the later analysis, no new phenotypic data were used to find candidate immune exposures; instead, reliance was placed on TCR beta sequences and their occurrence across donors. An earlier analysis of a few hundred of the donors applied high-throughput TCR beta sequencing to assess whether each TCR beta V gene segment acted as functional or pseudogenic. Alongside the repertoire data, information on donor age, sex, ethnicity and CMV serostatus was compiled. Genome-wide SNP genotypes for about three fifths of the roughly 670 donors were used in a later genetic analysis, which treated that subset as a discovery cohort. Every repertoire in the discovery cohort had been generated on one and the same sequencing platform. Class I and class II HLA loci were covered by the typing at four-digit resolution. The number of typed donors differed by locus: about 620-630 for A, B, C, DRB1 and DQB1; 522 for DQA1; 606 for DPA1; and some 450 for DPB1. A handful of DR-DQ haplotypes were handled as single units for association and clustering because linkage in the cohort was strong. Among almost 400 genotyped donors of the cohort, an average of roughly 240,000 unique TCR beta nucleotide sequences were sequenced per donor, 15% to 20% of them non-productive. General findings and caveats noted by the study authors: A later analysis found that HLA-associated TCR beta chains were more clonally expanded and had lower generation probabilities than equally common non-associated chains. Because HLA typing was missing for some donors at each locus, association tests included only the typed subset. According to the authors, the approach could potentially be generalized to other disease states and immunological phenotypes. A cluster of highly shared sequence variants was judged likely to represent a technical artifact of the sequencing pipeline. According to a later analysis, TCR association rates differed among HLA loci, with DRB1 alleles showing the most associated TCRs and HLA-C alleles showing the fewest. A few of the identified cytomegalovirus-associated TCR beta chains were confirmed in vitro to be specific for cytomegalovirus antigens. In a later analysis, several top co-occurrence clusters were reported to appear linked to parvovirus B19, influenza, CMV and Epstein-Barr virus. Correlated functional status among segregating V segments might reflect linkage disequilibrium, but an unknown experimental factor could not be ruled out. A total of about 150 TCR beta chains were listed by the study as associated with cytomegalovirus. Most TCR sequences were observed very rarely across donors, whereas some public TCRs were present in many individuals. According to a later genetic analysis, donors in an Asian-associated ancestry cluster had fewer N-insertions in productive TCRs than the approximately 690-donor mean. In a later genetic analysis, a missense DCLRE1C variant was associated with V-gene and J-gene trimming of TCR beta chains, and the association was replicated in an independent cohort. Immune exposure information for the cohort was limited to CMV serostatus. Some IMGT-functional V segments, including TRBV6-2 and TRBV6-3, could not be told apart with the 87-base-pair reads, so those segments were excluded. A further reported finding was that TCR beta sequences accurately predicted the HLA-A and HLA-B alleles for most subjects in the first cohort. At a false discovery rate of 0.05, a later analysis linked 16,951 TCR beta sequences to specific HLA alleles. In a later analysis, most CMV-associated TCR beta chains were found to appear HLA-restricted, with HLA associations seemingly driven largely by CMV exposure. Broadly in line with IMGT annotations, most TCR beta V segments showed up in productive rearrangements about 90% or about 30% of the time in an earlier analysis of several hundred of the donors. Some 16 rarely observed V segments, including chromosome 9 orphons, were excluded from the earlier analysis of approximately 500 of the donors because counts were too low. This cohort had only TCR beta chains sequenced, and the lack of alpha or paired-chain data limited which features could be detected. In both the original and validation cohorts, the classifier was reported to diagnose cytomegalovirus status with high specificity and sensitivity. The presence/absence analyses assumed that sequencing depth was roughly uniform across donors, and that assumption may not be true. Assigning TCR associations to individual alleles was difficult when HLA alleles, especially DR and DQ, strongly co-occurred.

The cohort consisted of 666 healthy bone marrow donors. At the time of sampling, all cohort members were nominally healthy, though unrecorded immune exposures were likely present. The donor tested CMV seronegative and was one of the 352 seronegative cohort members. Every donor gave a peripheral blood sample, and the peripheral blood mononuclear cells from that sample were used for TCR beta sequencing. Genomic DNA was extracted from the blood cell samples with the Qiagen DNeasy Blood Extraction Kit. Library preparation used the immunoSEQ multiplex PCR assay. A mixture of 60 forward primers for TCR Vbeta segments and 13 reverse primers for TCR Jbeta segments was used in the multiplex PCR. The CDR3 region of rearranged TCR beta genes was amplified from genomic DNA by a multiplex PCR assay. Amplified TCR beta libraries were sequenced as 87-base-pair reads on the Illumina HiSeq System. The published analysis was carried out like this. A later analysis counted 75 million to 100 million unique TCR beta chains across the 600 to 850 repertoires, and 9.5 million to 11 million of these chains were shared by at least two donors. Raw reads were error-corrected and collapsed into unique sequences with a nearest-neighbor algorithm that merged closely related sequences to remove PCR and sequencing errors. V, D and J gene segments were assigned by aligning CDR3 sequences to IMGT reference sequences. For a sequence to be retained, a match of at least six nucleotides to both a V gene segment and a J gene segment was required. Rearrangements were classified as productive when the CDR3 lacked stop codons and remained in frame with V and J, and all other rearrangements were classified as non-productive. CDR3 was defined according to IMGT convention as the region running from the second conserved V-encoded cysteine to the conserved J-encoded phenylalanine. The earlier analysis of about 570 of the donors excluded any sequence lacking an unambiguous match to a single V gene segment. In an earlier analysis of a few hundred of the donors, a V segment was called functional when productive rearrangements were above 56.7%, and segregating when the standard deviation between donors exceeded 5%. A statistical classification framework was developed to diagnose cytomegalovirus status using the catalog of TCR beta chain sequences. A later analysis assigned V and J genes by comparing TCR nucleotide sequences with IMGT/GENE-DB human TR gene sequences. The TCRdist pipeline was used in a later analysis to assign CDR3 sequences and most-parsimonious VDJ recombination scenarios. In a later analysis, every TCR beta chain was defined by the combination of its CDR3 amino acid sequence and its V-gene family, and reads without a unique V-gene family were dropped. A later analysis removed over 500 highly shared, low-generation-probability nucleotide sequences to deal with suspected cross-contamination and a sequencing artifact. In a later analysis, a clonal expansion index for each public chain was calculated from normalized within-repertoire ranks of inferred template counts. Generation probabilities in a later analysis came from a VDJ recombination model fitted to out-of-frame rearrangements, and those results were checked against IGoR. A later analysis scored TCR-TCR, TCR-HLA and TCR-CMV co-occurrence with hypergeometric tests, applying a repertoire-size bias correction to TCR pairs. False discovery rates were estimated in a later analysis by permuting HLA or CMV assignments 20 times. In a later analysis, co-occurring TCRs were grouped using DBSCAN, with TCRdist sequence similarity added in when clustering inside HLA-allele-positive subsets. Co-occurrence clustering excluded repertoires with fewer than 30,000 or more than 120,000 public chains, plus five with anomalous nucleotide sharing. Imported from immuneACCESS, the table was reduced by TCRdb to in-frame sequences with V and J called. These copies leave out some clones; in studies compared against another copy, an unresolved V gene accounts for under half, and the cause of the remainder is not known. V and J calls and clone size are those listed in that table; D and trimming were worked out from the DNA. For this sample there are 130,000 to 150,000 clones; about four fifths appear just once. The ten largest clones capture roughly 2% of the sample.

Via the germline V gene (reference sequence), CDR1 is MNHNY and CDR2 SVGAGI. The V end gives up 3 bases and the J end 4 bases, leaving 9 bases in the junction not matched to a gene. Inclusive of the bounding cysteine and phenylalanine, the CDR3 is 15 residues long. The read is trimmed to its CDR3 DNA, 45 bases read in frame from base 1. Comments on this clone: Its antigen is unknown. Base-call qualities are not available, and no considerably larger clone is one nucleotide away.

This TCR was recovered from a man aged 30 to 45 in good health and CMV-seronegative. Source material: PBMCs. The chain employs TRBV6-6 and TRBJ2-7; a stretch of 7 junction bases matches TRBD1. Here the CDR3 is given as CASSYPYSTGYEQYF. The nucleotides are TGTGCCAGCAGTTATCCATACTCGACAGGGTACGAGCAGTACTTC.